These T cell receptor beta chains were read from a single sample in a study of T cell responses to AZD1222 COVID-19 vaccine. Assay used: immunoSEQ multiplex PCR; TCRdb lists only in-frame clones, some missing. Of under 110,000 clones listed, roughly 87% were seen once; the top ten hold 8%. The input for sequencing was peripheral blood, taken 28 days after the second AZD1222 dose. Receptors were obtained from an adult who received the AZD1222 COVID-19 vaccine. Both conserved end residues are part of each CDR3. A D gene is named only where the DNA matches it firmly. Only part of the rows carry a size: once, few, many, or a class if the clone is expanded.

DNA | CDR3 | D | V | size | J
TGTGCCAGCAGCTTAGAAGGAGGGGGCAGGGAAGCTTTCTTT | CASSLEGGGREAFF | TRBD1 | TRBV7-8 | . | TRBJ1-1
TGTGCCAGCCGGAGGACTGGGGCCAACGTCCTGACTTTC | CASRRTGANVLTF | . | TRBV12-3/TRBV12-4 | . | TRBJ2-6
TGTGCCAGCAGCCCCGTTGACAGGGGCATGTACGAGCAGTACTTC | CASSPVDRGMYEQYF | TRBD1 | TRBV27 | . | TRBJ2-7
TGTGCCAGCTCGGGGGGGGTTGACACTGAAGCTTTCTTT | CASSGGVDTEAFF | . | TRBV18 | . | TRBJ1-1
TGTGCCAGCAGTGTACAGGGGGCGCCGGGCACTGAAGCTTTCTTT | CASSVQGAPGTEAFF | TRBD1 | TRBV27 | . | TRBJ1-1
TGTGCCAGCTTGCAGGGGGCGGGTGAGCAGTACTTC | CASLQGAGEQYF | TRBD1 | TRBV11-2 | . | TRBJ2-7
TGCAGCGTTGTGTTAGCGGGGGGATTCAATGAGCAGTTCTTC | CSVVLAGGFNEQFF | TRBD2 | TRBV29-1 | few | TRBJ2-1
TGTGCCAGCAGCCAGACGGGTGACGCTTTCTTT | CASSQTGDAFF | . | TRBV3-1/TRBV3-2 | . | TRBJ1-1
TGCGCCAGCAGCTTGTGGGGCGGGGACCAAGAGACCCAGTACTTC | CASSLWGGDQETQYF | . | TRBV5-1 | . | TRBJ2-5
TGTGCCAGCAGCTTGGGGCACAGGGGCGAGCAGTACTTC | CASSLGHRGEQYF | TRBD1 | TRBV5-8 | . | TRBJ2-7
TGTGCCAGCAGCCAAGGGGTCGGGGGATTCGACGAGCAGTACTTC | CASSQGVGGFDEQYF | . | TRBV3-1/TRBV3-2 | . | TRBJ2-7
TGTGCCAGCAGCCAATCGCGACCCATTATAGAGTCCGGGGAGCTGTTTTTT | CASSQSRPIIESGELFF | . | TRBV16 | . | TRBJ2-2
TGTGCCAGCAGCGACCTGGACAGGGGCTCGAGGGACACTGAAGCTTTCTTT | CASSDLDRGSRDTEAFF | TRBD1 | TRBV6-2/TRBV6-3 | . | TRBJ1-1
TGTGCCAGCGCAGGGGGCGTGAGCTATGGCTACACCTTC | CASAGGVSYGYTF | TRBD1 | TRBV6-5 | . | TRBJ1-2
TGTGCCATCAGTGAGGTCGGGGAGAACACTGAAGCTTTCTTT | CAISEVGENTEAFF | . | TRBV10-3 | . | TRBJ1-1
TGTGCCAGCAGAACCGGGCCCCTGGTCAATCAGCCCCAGCATTTT | CASRTGPLVNQPQHF | . | TRBV6-6 | . | TRBJ1-5
TGTGCCAGCAGCCCCCTGGCGGGGGTAGGGGGGACAGATACGCAGTATTTT | CASSPLAGVGGTDTQYF | . | TRBV7-2 | . | TRBJ2-3
TGTGCCAGTAACGAGCGGGGGCGCCTTTCAAATTCACCCCTCCACTTT | CASNERGRLSNSPLHF | . | TRBV19 | . | TRBJ1-6
TGTGCCAGCAGCATATACAGGGATTTGGATCAGCCCCAGCATTTT | CASSIYRDLDQPQHF | . | TRBV9 | . | TRBJ1-5
TGTGCCAGCAGTTACCCAGGACAGGGGGCTTTCTTT | CASSYPGQGAFF | TRBD1 | TRBV6-5 | . | TRBJ1-1
TGTGCCAGCAGCCCTGGTCTAACCTATGGCTACACCTTC | CASSPGLTYGYTF | . | TRBV11-1 | few | TRBJ1-2
TGTGCCAGCAGCTTATGGGGGGGAACCTACAATGAGCAGTTCTTC | CASSLWGGTYNEQFF | TRBD2 | TRBV7-2 | . | TRBJ2-1
TGTGCCAGCAGTACGGGACAGGGCATCTATAATTCACCCCTCCACTTT | CASSTGQGIYNSPLHF | TRBD1 | TRBV6-2/TRBV6-3 | . | TRBJ1-6
TGCGCCAGCAGGGGGTTAAGTAACACCGGGGAGCTGTTTTTT | CASRGLSNTGELFF | . | TRBV5-1 | . | TRBJ2-2
TGTGCCAGCCAGGGACAGGACCAAGAGACCCAGTACTTC | CASQGQDQETQYF | TRBD1 | TRBV2 | . | TRBJ2-5
TGTGCCAGCAGCCAAGAAGGGGGGCGGAGGCCGTTCTTC | CASSQEGGRRPFF | . | TRBV3-1/TRBV3-2 | . | TRBJ2-1
TGTGCCAGCAGCCCGGACAGGGTCTACGAGCAGTACTTC | CASSPDRVYEQYF | TRBD1 | TRBV5-5 | . | TRBJ2-7
TGTGCCAGCAGTGAATGGAGGACAGCGGGGGCTGAAGCTTTCTTT | CASSEWRTAGAEAFF | . | TRBV2 | . | TRBJ1-1
TGTGCCAGCAGTTACGCACTGACAGAAAACACTGAAGCTTTCTTT | CASSYALTENTEAFF | . | TRBV6-5 | . | TRBJ1-1
TGTGCCAGCAGCCTCGGGGGAGAGCAGTACTTC | CASSLGGEQYF | . | TRBV9 | . | TRBJ2-7
TGTGCCAGCAGTTTACAGGGTGTAGATGAAAAACTGTTTTTT | CASSLQGVDEKLFF | . | TRBV2 | . | TRBJ1-4
TGTGCCAGCAGGGCCTGGGACGGTGATTACTACGAGCAGTACTTC | CASRAWDGDYYEQYF | . | TRBV6-5 | . | TRBJ2-7
TGTGCCAGCAGCTTAGTTGGGACAGACTATGGCTACACCTTC | CASSLVGTDYGYTF | TRBD1 | TRBV7-2 | . | TRBJ1-2
TGCGCCAGCAGCCCCCCACTAGCGGGGGGGAACACCGGGGAGCTGTTTTTT | CASSPPLAGGNTGELFF | TRBD2 | TRBV5-1 | . | TRBJ2-2
TGTGCCAGCAGGCTCGGGACAGCGAGGGAGGAGACCCAGTACTTC | CASRLGTAREETQYF | TRBD1 | TRBV6-5 | . | TRBJ2-5
TGTGCTAGCAGCTCGACAGGGATGGGAGATACGCAGTATTTT | CASSSTGMGDTQYF | TRBD1 | TRBV7-7 | once | TRBJ2-3
TGTGCCAGCATAGTGGGGACCAACACCGGGGAGCTGTTTTTT | CASIVGTNTGELFF | . | TRBV13 | few | TRBJ2-2
TGTGCCAGCAGTCGGTCCGGGGTCGGCACAGATACGCAGTATTTT | CASSRSGVGTDTQYF | . | TRBV6-5 | . | TRBJ2-3
TGTGCCAGCAGTTGGGGACAGGAGCAGTACTTC | CASSWGQEQYF | TRBD1 | TRBV27 | . | TRBJ2-7
TGTGCCAGCAGCTCAGCCGGGACAGGTGATCAGCCCCAGCATTTT | CASSSAGTGDQPQHF | TRBD1 | TRBV7-6 | . | TRBJ1-5
TGTGCCTGGAGTGTAAAGGGGAATCAGCCCCAGCATTTT | CAWSVKGNQPQHF | . | TRBV30 | . | TRBJ1-5
TGTGCCAGTAGTACGGACAGGGCATCCCAGCCCCAGCATTTT | CASSTDRASQPQHF | TRBD1 | TRBV19 | . | TRBJ1-5
TGCAGCGCGAACGACAGGTTGGATGAGCAGTTCTTC | CSANDRLDEQFF | . | TRBV29-1 | . | TRBJ2-1
TGTGCCAGCAGGCAGGACCAGGGGGCAACCGGGGAGCTGTTTTTT | CASRQDQGATGELFF | TRBD1 | TRBV7-9 | . | TRBJ2-2
TGTGCCAGCAGCTTGGGGCACTCTGGAAACACCATATATTTT | CASSLGHSGNTIYF | . | TRBV7-2 | . | TRBJ1-3
TGTGCCTGGTTCCCGGGCGGGCGGGGGCCACACAATGAGCAGTTCTTC | CAWFPGGRGPHNEQFF | . | TRBV30 | few | TRBJ2-1
TGTGCCAGCAGTGACCAGGGGGATGAAAAACTGTTTTTT | CASSDQGDEKLFF | TRBD1 | TRBV6-6 | . | TRBJ1-4
TGTGCCAGCAGCCCCGGGACTAGCTTCACCGGGGAGCTGTTTTTT | CASSPGTSFTGELFF | TRBD2 | TRBV14 | . | TRBJ2-2
TGTGCCAGCAGCTTAAGTCTAGCCGGACTCGATACGCAGTATTTT | CASSLSLAGLDTQYF | . | TRBV7-3 | . | TRBJ2-3